This record looks at one TCR beta chain sequence and its context. Its antigen remains unidentified. The authors ran a second PCR of about 6 to 12 cycles using a sample-barcoded 5' primer and a J-beta primer mix. Any given sample supplied a minimum of 3 million CDR3-containing paired-end reads. Via MiXCR, TCRdb re-called the 5' RACE reads, giving one row per CDR3 protein. The sample records about 900,000 distinct CDR3 sequences, about 48% being singletons. The sample is drawn from a study of blood T cells in healthy people across ages. Study-level background: Template switching recovered approximately one barcoded beta molecule for every two T cells.

Per the germline V gene, CDR1 is LGHDT and CDR2 is YNNKEL (reference sequence). The V gene lost 1 base and the J gene lost 10 bases, with 13 bases spanning the gap. CDR3 size: 13 residues. General study points: Long-lived donors carried more naive CD4+ cells and greater diversity than aged donors. The authors considered diversity estimates from one million T cells to be underestimates.

The V and J genes are TRBV3-1 and TRBJ2-5; D gene uncertain. Sequences were obtained from blood. The TCR was taken from a man under 40 in good health. CDR3 sequence reads: CASSQGAAGDQYF. DNA of the CDR3: TGTGCCAGCAGCCAAGGGGCAGCCGGCGACCAGTACTTC.